This T cell receptor beta chain was identified during a study of blood T cell repertoires in COVID-19. The CDR3 consists of 16 residues. Germline CDR1 reads SGDLS; CDR2 reads YYNGEE. J lost 2 bases, V lost 0 bases, and 3 bases had no gene match. Participants spanned ages 18 to 89 years and resided in 24 US areas. Repertoires were generated with immunoSEQ multiplex PCR, while TCRdb's copy carries only in-frame clones and drops some. The table records around 150,000 clones, 85% of them present only once. The chain joins TRBV9 to TRBJ2-5, with 11 bases lining up with TRBD2. The receptor was derived from a woman in her forties who had recovered from COVID-19. The sequenced sample was PBMCs or T cells enriched from blood (not recorded which). In DNA, the CDR3 is TGTGCCAGCAGCGTAGCGGCTAGCGGGGGGCAAGAGACCCAGTACTTC. Translation: CASSVAASGGQETQYF.